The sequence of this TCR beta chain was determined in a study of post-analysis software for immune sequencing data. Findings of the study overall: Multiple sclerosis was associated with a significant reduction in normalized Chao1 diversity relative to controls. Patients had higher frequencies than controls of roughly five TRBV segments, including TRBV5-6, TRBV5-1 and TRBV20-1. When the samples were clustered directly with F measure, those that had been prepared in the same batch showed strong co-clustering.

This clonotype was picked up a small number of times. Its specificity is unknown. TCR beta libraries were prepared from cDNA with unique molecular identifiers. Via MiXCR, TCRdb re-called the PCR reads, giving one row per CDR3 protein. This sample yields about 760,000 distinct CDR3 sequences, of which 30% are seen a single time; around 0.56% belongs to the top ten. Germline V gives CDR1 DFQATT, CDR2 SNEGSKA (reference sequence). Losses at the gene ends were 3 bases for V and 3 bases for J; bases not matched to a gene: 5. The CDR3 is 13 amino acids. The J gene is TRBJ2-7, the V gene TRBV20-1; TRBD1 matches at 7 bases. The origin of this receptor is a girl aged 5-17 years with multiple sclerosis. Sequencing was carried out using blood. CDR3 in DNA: TGCAGTGCTAGTTCCAGGGGGAACTACGAGCAGTACTTC. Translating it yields CSASSRGNYEQYF.